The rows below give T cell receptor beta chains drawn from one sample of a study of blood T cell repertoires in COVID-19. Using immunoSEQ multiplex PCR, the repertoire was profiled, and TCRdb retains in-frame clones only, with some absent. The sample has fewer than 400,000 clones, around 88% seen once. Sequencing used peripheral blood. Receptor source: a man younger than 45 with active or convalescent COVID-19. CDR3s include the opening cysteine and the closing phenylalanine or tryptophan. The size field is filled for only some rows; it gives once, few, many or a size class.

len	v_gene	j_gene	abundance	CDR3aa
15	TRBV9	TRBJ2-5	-	CASSEAGGLMETQYF
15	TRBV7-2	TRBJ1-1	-	CASSPDRSAGGRAFF
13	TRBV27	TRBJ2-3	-	CASRSGGTDTQYF
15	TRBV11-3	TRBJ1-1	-	CASSPRRNMNTEAFF
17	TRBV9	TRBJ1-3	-	CASSVGPRRDSGNTIYF
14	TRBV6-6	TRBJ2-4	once	CASSRASGQNIQYF
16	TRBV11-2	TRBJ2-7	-	CASSLGGREAPYEQYF
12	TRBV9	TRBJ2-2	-	CASSVYTGELFF
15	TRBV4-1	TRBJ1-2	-	CASSQDGGPREGYTF
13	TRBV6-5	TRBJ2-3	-	CASNRVPTDTQYF
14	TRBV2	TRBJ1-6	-	CASSAATGHSPLHF
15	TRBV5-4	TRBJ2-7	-	CASSEGGLAVYEQYF
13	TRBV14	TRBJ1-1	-	CASRRDFSTEAFF
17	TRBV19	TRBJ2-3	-	CASRPSGTTLNTDTQYF
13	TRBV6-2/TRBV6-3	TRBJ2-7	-	CASSFPPADLQYF
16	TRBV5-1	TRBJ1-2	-	CASSLARGQLNYGYTF
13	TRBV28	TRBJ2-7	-	CASSLRGPYEQYF
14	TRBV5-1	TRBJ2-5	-	CASSQTGGAITQYF
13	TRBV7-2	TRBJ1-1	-	CASSLGQAREAFF
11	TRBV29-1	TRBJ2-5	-	CSVARGETQYF
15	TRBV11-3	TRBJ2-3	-	CASSFRAGSTDTQYF
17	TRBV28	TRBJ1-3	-	CASNDPGTDDSGNTIYF
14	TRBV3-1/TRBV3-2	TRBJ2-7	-	CASSQARYSYEQYF
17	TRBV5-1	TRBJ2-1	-	CASSLNGAVVSYNEQFF
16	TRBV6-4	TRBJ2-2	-	CASSETSGTNTGELFF
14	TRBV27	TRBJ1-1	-	CATRPIRWNTEAFF
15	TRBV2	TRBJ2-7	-	CASTSLTGITYEQYF
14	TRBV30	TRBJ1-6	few	CAWSAGQDNSPLHF
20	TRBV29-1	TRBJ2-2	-	CSAFSGPFPGTSGLTGELFF
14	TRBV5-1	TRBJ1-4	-	CASSFNRGGEKLFF